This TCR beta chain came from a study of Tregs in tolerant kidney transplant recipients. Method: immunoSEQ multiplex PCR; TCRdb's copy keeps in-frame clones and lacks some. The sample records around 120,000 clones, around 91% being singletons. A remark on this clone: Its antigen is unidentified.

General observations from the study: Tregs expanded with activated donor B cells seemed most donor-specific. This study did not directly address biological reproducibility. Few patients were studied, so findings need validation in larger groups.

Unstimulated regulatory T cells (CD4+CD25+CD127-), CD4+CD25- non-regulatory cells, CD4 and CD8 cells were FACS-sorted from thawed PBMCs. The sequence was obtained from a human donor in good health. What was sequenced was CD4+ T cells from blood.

The CDR3 sequence is CASSPPGAYEQYF. The CDR3 DNA sequence: TGTGCCAGCAGCCCCCCGGGCGCCTACGAGCAGTACTTC. V and J are TRBV7-9 and TRBJ2-7, with D hard to call. Germline V lookup: CDR1 SEHNR, CDR2 FQNEAQ (reference sequence). CDR3 size: 13 residues. With 5 bases removed from V and 2 bases from J, the gap between germline ends came to 10 bases.